This TCR beta chain stems from a study of regulatory T cells in long-lasting Graves disease. V was clipped by 0 bases and J by 2 bases, with 23 bases between them. This CDR3 contains 19 residues. Germline loops: CDR1 LNHDA, CDR2 SQIVND (reference sequence). Libraries of TCR beta came from iRepertoire HTBI primers plus Arm-PCR of CDR3 regions. TCRdb used MiXCR to reprocess the multiplex PCR reads, holding one entry per CDR3 protein. This table has 550,000 to 600,000 distinct CDR3 sequences, 16% appearing once. Described time point: newly diagnosed GD, antithyroid drugs for less than 3 months. RNA from PBMCs was the source of the TCR library. Peripheral blood, approximately 9 milliliters of it, was drawn into EDTA tubes. These data were also reused for a study on T cells in Graves' hyperthyroidism and ophthalmopathy. From that study: Initially, a first-round RT-PCR of the TCR CDR3 employed the HTBI primer set.

The V and J genes are TRBV19 and TRBJ2-7, with unresolved D. This clonotype originated in a man between 18 and 29 years old with Graves disease. Specimen: peripheral blood mononuclear cells (PBMCs), collected at new diagnosis, from a patient treated with antithyroid drugs. Here the CDR3 DNA reads TGTGCCAGTAGTATAGATCATCCCACGTTTTTTGGCGTAACCTACGAGCAGTACTTC. Protein: CASSIDHPTFFGVTYEQYF.